The present T cell receptor (beta chain) was sequenced within a study of OX40 agonist ivuxolimab in advanced cancers. Study-wide background: Patients received intravenous ivuxolimab every 2 weeks at 0.01 to 10 mg/kg. Overall study results and limits: With doses of 0.1 to 3.0 mg/kg, CD4+ and CD8+ blood T cells had undergone clonal expansion by week 6. Certain nonresponders additionally had low normalized T-cell clonal expansion.

Autoimmune disease history or systemic immunosuppression excluded patients. The CDR3 spans 19 residues. Germline lookup yields CDR1 LNHNV and CDR2 YYDKDF (reference sequence). Trimming cost V 0 bases and J 4 bases, with 19 bases left between them. As regards this clone: Its antigen is not known.

Repertoires were generated with immunoSEQ multiplex PCR, while TCRdb's copy carries only in-frame clones and drops some. The sample carries tens of thousands of clones, about 86% recorded once. The material was CD4+ or CD8+ T cells sorted from blood, obtained in a trial of the OX40 agonist ivuxolimab. The origin of this receptor is an adult with an advanced solid tumor such as melanoma, head and neck, liver or kidney cancer. The chain is built from TRBV15 and TRBJ2-6; D ambiguous. CDR3 nucleotide sequence: TGTGCCACCAGCAGAGATTCCTGGTCTAGGATTGGAGGGGCCAACGTCCTGACTTTC. This codes for CATSRDSWSRIGGANVLTF.